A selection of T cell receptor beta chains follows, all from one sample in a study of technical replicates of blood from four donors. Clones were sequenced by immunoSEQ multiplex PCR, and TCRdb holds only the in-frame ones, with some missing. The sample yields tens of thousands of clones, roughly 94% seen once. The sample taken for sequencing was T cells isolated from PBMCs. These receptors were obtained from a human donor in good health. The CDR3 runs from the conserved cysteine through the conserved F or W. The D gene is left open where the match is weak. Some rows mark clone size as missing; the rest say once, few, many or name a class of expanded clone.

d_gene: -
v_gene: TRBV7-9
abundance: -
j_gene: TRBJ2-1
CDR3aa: CATANSYNEQFF
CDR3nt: TGTGCCACCGCTAACTCCTACAATGAGCAGTTCTTC

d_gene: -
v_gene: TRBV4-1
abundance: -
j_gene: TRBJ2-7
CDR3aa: CASSQINMVAFTEQYF
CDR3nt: TGCGCCAGCAGCCAAATCAACATGGTGGCCTTTACCGAGCAGTACTTC

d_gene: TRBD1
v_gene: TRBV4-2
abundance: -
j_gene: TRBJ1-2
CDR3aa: CASSQPGQAIGYTF
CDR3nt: TGTGCCAGCAGCCAACCGGGACAGGCTATTGGCTACACCTTC

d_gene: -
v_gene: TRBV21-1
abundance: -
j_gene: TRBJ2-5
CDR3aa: CASSKRGNSRPQETQYF
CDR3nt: TGTGCCAGCAGCAAAAGAGGGAACAGCCGACCCCAAGAGACCCAGTACTTC

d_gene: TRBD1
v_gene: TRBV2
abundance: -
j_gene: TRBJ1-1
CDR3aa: CASRGTGGNTEAFF
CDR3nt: TGTGCCAGCAGGGGGACAGGGGGGAACACTGAAGCTTTCTTT

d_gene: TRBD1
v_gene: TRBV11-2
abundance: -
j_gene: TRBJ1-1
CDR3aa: CASSYLPGQGGSTEAFF
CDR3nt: TGTGCCAGCAGCTACCTACCGGGACAGGGGGGGAGCACTGAAGCTTTCTTT

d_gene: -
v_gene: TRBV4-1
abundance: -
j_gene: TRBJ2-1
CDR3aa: CASSQVRSGYNEQFF
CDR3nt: TGCGCCAGCAGCCAAGTTAGAAGCGGGTACAATGAGCAGTTCTTC

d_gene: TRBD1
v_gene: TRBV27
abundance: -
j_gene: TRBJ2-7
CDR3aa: CASSPQDRGLVALPTYEQYF
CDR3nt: TGTGCCAGCAGTCCCCAGGACAGGGGTTTGGTTGCGCTCCCCACCTACGAGCAGTACTTC

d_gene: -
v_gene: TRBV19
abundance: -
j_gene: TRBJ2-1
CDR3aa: CASSIAGYNEQFF
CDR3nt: TGTGCCAGTAGTATAGCGGGGTACAATGAGCAGTTCTTC

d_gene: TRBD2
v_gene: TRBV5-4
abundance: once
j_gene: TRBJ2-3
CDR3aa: CASSRTSGGRSDTQYF
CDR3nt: TGTGCCAGCAGCAGGACTAGCGGGGGGAGGTCAGATACGCAGTATTTT

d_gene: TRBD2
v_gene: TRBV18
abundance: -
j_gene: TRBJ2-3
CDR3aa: CASSPPITQRGDLSTDTQYF
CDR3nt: TGTGCCAGCTCACCACCGATAACCCAGCGGGGGGATCTTAGCACAGATACGCAGTATTTT

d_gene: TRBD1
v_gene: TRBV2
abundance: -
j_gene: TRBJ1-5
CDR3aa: CASTEDRFVGQPQHF
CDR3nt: TGTGCCAGCACCGAGGACAGGTTTGTCGGTCAGCCCCAGCATTTT

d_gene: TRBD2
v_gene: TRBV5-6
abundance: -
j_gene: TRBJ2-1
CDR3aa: CASSLPAGTSQFF
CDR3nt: TGTGCCAGCAGCTTACCAGCGGGGACTAGCCAGTTCTTC

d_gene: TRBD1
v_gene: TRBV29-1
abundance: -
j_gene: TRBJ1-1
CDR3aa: CSVTGGADTEAFF
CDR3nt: TGCAGCGTTACAGGGGGCGCCGACACTGAAGCTTTCTTT

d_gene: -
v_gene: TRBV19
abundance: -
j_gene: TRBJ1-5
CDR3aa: CASSIARLEQGTNQPQHF
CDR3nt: TGTGCCAGTAGTATAGCCCGACTGGAACAGGGAACTAATCAGCCCCAGCATTTT

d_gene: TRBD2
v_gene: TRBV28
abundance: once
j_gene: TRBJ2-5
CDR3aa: CASSFLAGGEETQYF
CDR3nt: TGTGCCAGCAGTTTCCTCGCGGGGGGGGAAGAGACCCAGTACTTC

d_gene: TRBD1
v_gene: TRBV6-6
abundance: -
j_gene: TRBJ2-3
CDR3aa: CASSYTGGAGDTQYF
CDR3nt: TGTGCCAGCAGTTACACAGGGGGCGCAGGGGATACGCAGTATTTT